One T cell receptor (beta chain) is described in this entry. Time point: sample taken at primary tumor resection. Material for sequencing was whole RNA from tumor, nontumor lung or frozen PBMC, left unsorted. This specimen belongs to a study of spatial heterogeneity in lung cancer. TCRdb reprocessed the 5' RACE reads via MiXCR and lists one record per CDR3 protein. Of roughly 3,000 distinct CDR3 sequences listed, less than 20% are singletons. Between the trimmed V and J ends, which lost 7 bases and 0 bases, there was a span of 7 bases. From germline, CDR1 is MDHEN and CDR2 SYDVKM. The CDR3 consists of 13 residues.

This material consisted of normal lung tissue next to the tumor, taken at surgery. This sequence joins TRBV28 and TRBJ1-5, with D perhaps matching TRBD1 (6 bases). This sequence originates from a male donor with early-stage non-small cell lung cancer. The CDR3, as DNA: TGTGCCAGCAACAGGGATAGCAATCAGCCCCAGCATTTT. Its translation: CASNRDSNQPQHF.